This record looks at one T cell receptor beta chain sequence and its context. The antigen remains undetermined. The time point is: patch test 1, 2 weeks after DPC sensitization. The sample's treatment: therapeutic diphenylcyclopropenone sensitization with weekly scalp DPC. Samples of blood were obtained prior to the application of each patch test. Total RNA was isolated from whole blood that had not been fractionated. The CDR3 has 16 residues. TCRdb re-analysed the RACE reads in MiXCR, keeping a single row per CDR3 protein. The sample yields roughly 180,000 distinct CDR3 sequences, around 13% seen once. These data come from a study of human T cells and chemical hapten exposure. Study summary: Small volume differences among pooled libraries mainly caused per-sample TCR yield variation.

Study results and caveats: Given that the donors had alopecia, their immune response may differ from that seen in healthy people.

The origin of this receptor is a woman in her thirties with alopecia areata. Some clones in this sample may be carry-over from other donors' samples. This sequence joins TRBV21-1 and TRBJ1-5; the D call of TRBD1 is as the table states it, not checked on the DNA. TRBV21-1 is termed a pseudogene. The source material was whole blood, sampled in connection with sensitization to the hapten diphenylcyclopropenone (DPC). The chain's CDR3 is CASSKVWDRGTGPQHF. CDR3 coding DNA: TGTGCCAGCAGCAAAGTATGGGACAGGGGGACCGGGCCCCAGCATTTT.